Listed below are T cell receptor beta chains from one sample, sequenced in a study of T-cell reconstitution after alpha-beta-depleted transplantation in children. TCRdb re-analysed the PCR reads in MiXCR, keeping a single row per CDR3 protein. The sample includes some 500,000 distinct CDR3 sequences, approximately 20% of them seen just once. The sample here was PBMCs from the stem cell graft donor, taken from the stem cell graft. The source of these receptors is a human donor who donated a stem cell graft to a child with acute lymphoblastic leukemia. Each CDR3 is given with its conserved first and last residue. A D gene is named only where the DNA matches it firmly. Not every row has a clone size; where given, it reads once, few, many or a size class.

TRBJ1-1 | TRBV14 | TRBD1 | NA | TGTGCCAGCAGCCAACTAGGACAGGGGATGAACACTGAAGCTTTCTTT | CASSQLGQGMNTEAFF
TRBJ2-3 | TRBV9 | NA | NA | TGTGCCAGCAGCGTAGTAGGGACGGCGCAGGGGGATACGCAGTATTTT | CASSVVGTAQGDTQYF
TRBJ1-2 | TRBV11-2 | NA | few | TGTGCCAGCAGCTTCACAGGGATCTATGGCTACACCTTC | CASSFTGIYGYTF
TRBJ2-1 | TRBV5-1 | TRBD2 | NA | TGCGCCAGCAGTGGACTAGACTACAATGAGCAGTTCTTC | CASSGLDYNEQFF
TRBJ2-5 | TRBV29-1 | NA | few | TGCAGCGTTGATGGCCCCGGGGAGACCCAGTACTTC | CSVDGPGETQYF
TRBJ2-7 | TRBV12-3/TRBV12-4 | NA | NA | TGTGCCAGCAGTTTTAGCGGAGCCCTGCTGGAGCAGTACTTC | CASSFSGALLEQYF
TRBJ2-5 | TRBV13 | NA | NA | TGTGCCAGCAGCTCCGGGGGCGGAGGAGAGACCCAGTACTTC | CASSSGGGGETQYF
TRBJ1-1 | TRBV5-1 | TRBD1 | NA | TGCGCCAGCAGCTCAGGACAGGTCAGGGAAGCTTTCTTT | CASSSGQVREAFF
TRBJ2-1 | TRBV4-1 | TRBD2 | few | TGCGCCAGCAGCCAAGCGCTAGCGGGACTCCTTATCTACAATGAGCAGTTCTTC | CASSQALAGLLIYNEQFF
TRBJ2-2 | TRBV19 | NA | NA | TGTGCCAGTAGTCAGGGAGCCGGGGAGCCGTTTTTT | CASSQGAGEPFF
TRBJ2-3 | TRBV12-3/TRBV12-4 | TRBD1 | NA | TGTGCCAGCAGTCCGGACAGGGGGTGGCCAGGATATACGCAGTATTTT | CASSPDRGWPGYTQYF
TRBJ2-7 | TRBV6-5 | TRBD1 | many | TGTGCCAGCAGTTACGGACAGGGGACATACGAGCAGTACTTC | CASSYGQGTYEQYF
TRBJ2-5 | TRBV12-3/TRBV12-4 | NA | few | TGTGCCAGGTTTGACCAAGAGACCCAGTACTTC | CARFDQETQYF
TRBJ2-6 | TRBV9 | NA | NA | TGTGCCAGCAGGGAGCACCTGGGTCCCTCTGGGGCCAACGTCCTGACTTTC | CASREHLGPSGANVLTF
TRBJ2-1 | TRBV27 | NA | few | TGTGCCAGCAGTTTCGGCAGGGAGATCAGCAATGAGCAGTTCTTC | CASSFGREISNEQFF
TRBJ1-2 | TRBV6-5 | NA | NA | TGTGCCAGCAGTTACTCGAGGTCATCCGGCTACACCTTC | CASSYSRSSGYTF
TRBJ2-7 | TRBV18 | TRBD1 | few | TGTGCCAGCTCACCACAGGGGGACAGCTCCTACGAGCAGTACTTC | CASSPQGDSSYEQYF
TRBJ1-1 | TRBV6-1 | NA | NA | TGTGCCAGCAGGGATCTCGACGCGGGAGCTTTCTTT | CASRDLDAGAFF
TRBJ1-1 | TRBV7-9 | NA | few | TGTGCCAGCAGCCCAGACAGAGTAGTAGACACTGAAGCTTTCTTT | CASSPDRVVDTEAFF
TRBJ2-3 | TRBV5-6 | NA | NA | TGTGCCAGCAGCATGAGCCCTATAACAGATACGCAGTATTTT | CASSMSPITDTQYF
TRBJ2-1 | TRBV4-1 | TRBD1 | NA | TGCGCCAGCAGCCAAGGTTACAGGGGGCGCTTCCCCAATGAGCAGTTCTTC | CASSQGYRGRFPNEQFF
TRBJ2-4 | TRBV12-3/TRBV12-4 | TRBD2 | few | TGTGCCAGCAGTTTGGTCCTAGCGGGAGGTCTCAAAAACATTCAGTACTTC | CASSLVLAGGLKNIQYF
TRBJ1-4 | TRBV5-1 | TRBD1 | few | TGCGCCAGCAGTTGGACAGGGGAGGGCCGACTGTTTTTT | CASSWTGEGRLFF
TRBJ2-1 | TRBV9 | NA | many | TGTGCCAGCAGCCCCGGGGGCGATGAGCAGTTCTTC | CASSPGGDEQFF
TRBJ2-7 | TRBV13 | NA | NA | TGTGCCAGCAGCTTAGTTCGCGAGCAGTACTTC | CASSLVREQYF
TRBJ1-1 | TRBV5-1 | TRBD1 | NA | TGCGCCAGCAGCCCGCAGGGGGCGCGGGAGGGAGCTTTCTTT | CASSPQGAREGAFF
TRBJ2-7 | TRBV29-1 | TRBD1 | many | TGCAGCGCTGAGGACAGGAGGTCCTACGAGCAGTACTTC | CSAEDRRSYEQYF
TRBJ2-5 | TRBV5-1 | NA | few | TGCGCCAGCAGCTCTGGGACAAGCGGGGCCGTACAAGAGACCCAGTACTTC | CASSSGTSGAVQETQYF
TRBJ2-3 | TRBV7-9 | TRBD2 | NA | TGTGCCAGCAGACAAGCACCTAGCGGGACAGATACGCAGTATTTT | CASRQAPSGTDTQYF
TRBJ2-7 | TRBV20-1 | TRBD2 | once | TGCAGTGCTCCCGGACAGGAGGAAGTAGCGGGAGTTACCCACGAGCAGTACTTC | CSAPGQEEVAGVTHEQYF
TRBJ1-2 | TRBV20-1 | NA | few | TGCAGTGCTAAAGGGGCCTTTGGCTACACCTTC | CSAKGAFGYTF
TRBJ2-1 | TRBV27 | TRBD1 | NA | TGTGCCAGCAGTTTACGGACAGGCCCCCGCAATGAGCAGTTCTTC | CASSLRTGPRNEQFF
TRBJ2-1 | TRBV5-1 | NA | NA | TGCGCCAGCACAGTGAGAGGGGATACGAATGAGCAGTTCTTC | CASTVRGDTNEQFF
TRBJ2-7 | TRBV12-3/TRBV12-4 | TRBD1 | NA | TGTGCCAGCAGTTTAATGTTTATGGGGACAGCTTACTACGAGCAGTACTTC | CASSLMFMGTAYYEQYF
TRBJ2-3 | TRBV12-3/TRBV12-4 | TRBD1 | NA | TGTGCCAGCAGTTTAGGGACAGGGGAAGATACGCAGTATTTT | CASSLGTGEDTQYF
TRBJ2-7 | TRBV6-6 | NA | NA | TGTGCCAGCGGGCCCCCCGGCGAGCAGTACTTC | CASGPPGEQYF
TRBJ1-2 | TRBV6-1 | TRBD1 | few | TGTGCCAGCACACTCCGGGACAGGAGACATGGCTACACCTTC | CASTLRDRRHGYTF
TRBJ2-1 | TRBV2 | NA | NA | TGTGCCAGCAGTGAAGCGGAAATGGTTGCGGAGCAGTTCTTC | CASSEAEMVAEQFF
TRBJ1-2 | TRBV5-1 | NA | NA | TGCGCCAGCAGTTCGGAGTTCCCAGCTAACTATGGCTACACCTTC | CASSSEFPANYGYTF
TRBJ2-5 | TRBV12-3/TRBV12-4 | TRBD2 | NA | TGTGCCAGCAGTTTATTCCCCCCGGGGCTAGCGGAAGAGACCCAGTACTTC | CASSLFPPGLAEETQYF
TRBJ2-7 | TRBV12-3/TRBV12-4 | TRBD1 | NA | TGTGCCAGCACCTTTATTACAGGGGAAGAGCAGTACTTC | CASTFITGEEQYF
TRBJ2-7 | TRBV24-1 | NA | few | TGTGCCACCAGTGGTCACGGTGCGGACGAGCAGTACTTC | CATSGHGADEQYF
TRBJ1-1 | TRBV7-9 | NA | NA | TGTGCCAGCAGCTTAATGTGGGCCCACACTGAAGCTTTCTTT | CASSLMWAHTEAFF
TRBJ2-3 | TRBV6-4 | NA | NA | TGTGCCAGCAGTGAGGCAGACACAGATACGCAGTATTTT | CASSEADTDTQYF
TRBJ2-1 | TRBV20-1 | TRBD2 | NA | TGCAGTGCTAGAGATTGGGCAGCGGGAGGCGGTGAGCAGTTCTTC | CSARDWAAGGGEQFF
TRBJ2-7 | TRBV6-1 | TRBD1 | NA | TGTGCCAGCAGCCCAACAGGGGGCGGTGAGCAGTACTTC | CASSPTGGGEQYF
TRBJ2-5 | TRBV7-2 | NA | few | TGTGCCAGCAGCTTAAATATTGGGGAGACCCAGTACTTC | CASSLNIGETQYF
TRBJ2-1 | TRBV20-1 | TRBD2 | few | TGCAGTGCTAGAGTGCCTGGACAGGGTCTAGCGGGAGGGATCGATGAGCAGTTCTTC | CSARVPGQGLAGGIDEQFF
TRBJ1-2 | TRBV5-1 | NA | few | TGCGCCAGCAGCTTGGGTAGTGTTGTGAGACACTATGGCTACACCTTC | CASSLGSVVRHYGYTF